This is a list of T cell receptor beta chains from one sample in a study of cytomegalovirus exposure and HLA in healthy donors. This table comes from immunoSEQ multiplex PCR, and its TCRdb copy is limited to in-frame clones, with some not included. Of about 77,000 clones in the sample, around 78% were seen once. The source material was PBMCs. Receptors originate from a man in his forties in good health and CMV-seronegative. Each CDR3 is given with its conserved first and last residue. Fields, in order: J gene, D gene, V gene, clone size, CDR3 length, CDR3 DNA, CDR3 protein. A D gene is named only where the DNA matches it firmly. Rows may omit the clone size; those that give it use once, few, many or a size class.

>TRBJ2-2|TRBD1|TRBV5-4|.|16
TGTGCCAGTCATCTTAGGGCAGGGGGCTTCACCGGGGAGCTGTTTTTT
CASHLRAGGFTGELFF
>TRBJ1-2|.|TRBV30|.|13
TGTGCCTGGAAGCTGCAGGGAGGTTGGGGCTACACCTTC
CAWKLQGGWGYTF
>TRBJ2-7|.|TRBV9|.|15
TGTGCCAGCAGCGTAGGACAGGAGAGCTCCTACGAGCAGTACTTC
CASSVGQESSYEQYF
>TRBJ2-5|.|TRBV9|.|14
TGTGCCAGCAGCGTAGACCGGGATCAAGAGACCCAGTACTTC
CASSVDRDQETQYF
>TRBJ2-7|TRBD2|TRBV18|.|14
TGTGCCAGCTCACCCCCCGGGACTAGAGGCGAGCAGTACTTC
CASSPPGTRGEQYF
>TRBJ2-7|.|TRBV7-6|few|14
TGTGCCAGCAGCGAGACAGTGAGCTCCTACGAGCAGTACTTC
CASSETVSSYEQYF
>TRBJ2-1|.|TRBV7-3|.|15
TGTGCCAGCAGCTTAGGCGGGGGCTCGGGCAATGAGCAGTTCTTC
CASSLGGGSGNEQFF
>TRBJ1-1|.|TRBV29-1|.|13
TGCAGCGTTGAGGGGGGTACCGGCACTGAAGCTTTCTTT
CSVEGGTGTEAFF
>TRBJ1-2|.|TRBV6-6|.|14
TGTGCCAGCAGTTACTCAGAGTTTTACTATGGCTACACCTTC
CASSYSEFYYGYTF
>TRBJ1-6|TRBD1|TRBV18|few|16
TGTGCCAGCTCACCGAACACAGGGGGAGATAATTCACCCCTCCACTTT
CASSPNTGGDNSPLHF